What follows are 29 T cell receptor beta chains derived from one specimen sequenced in a study of blood T cell repertoires in COVID-19. The table came from immunoSEQ multiplex PCR; TCRdb's copy has only in-frame clones and leaves some out. The sample consists of fewer than 450,000 clones, about nine tenths of them appearing once. The source material was peripheral blood. Receptors were obtained from a woman in her seventies with COVID-19, enrolled during active disease.

In nucleotides, the CDR3 is TGTGCCAGTAGGGTACTAGGTGGGTACAATGAGCAGTTCTTC. Translating gives CASRVLGGYNEQFF. The gene calls are TRBV2 and TRBJ2-1, with D perhaps matching TRBD2 (5 bases). Per germline, CDR1 SNHLY and CDR2 FYNNEI. The CDR3 extends over 14 amino acids. Trimming cost V 9 bases and J 4 bases, with 16 bases left between them.

The rearrangement uses TRBV24-1 and TRBJ2-7; 9 nucleotides align to TRBD1. Trimming cost V 7 bases and J 2 bases; bases outside gene matches: 5. The CDR3 runs to 14 residues. Germline V gene lookup returns CDR1 KGHDR and CDR2 SFDVKD. The DNA for the CDR3 is TGTGCCACCAGACCCGGGACAGGGACCTACGAGCAGTACTTC. Its protein is CATRPGTGTYEQYF.

V and J are TRBV2 and TRBJ2-3; D might be TRBD1 (5 bases). V lost 8 bases and J lost 3, with 15 bases in between. Per germline, CDR1 SNHLY and CDR2 FYNNEI. CDR3 length: 14 amino acids. The CDR3 nucleotides are TGTGCCAGCGTCTTTAGGGGCAGTACAGATACGCAGTATTTT. Its translation is CASVFRGSTDTQYF.

This rearrangement joins TRBV5-1 to TRBJ1-2; D might be TRBD1 (5 bases). Germline V gene sequence: CDR1 SGHRS, CDR2 YFSETQ. This CDR3 spans 16 amino acids. V was clipped by 0 bases and J by 0 bases, with 12 bases between them. In DNA form, the CDR3 reads TGCGCCAGCAGCTTGGAGGGAGGGACGACTAACTATGGCTACACCTTC. Residues: CASSLEGGTTNYGYTF.

The chain has TRBV13 and TRBJ2-5; 15 nucleotides align to TRBD2. This CDR3 contains 14 residues. Germline V gene lookup returns CDR1 PRHDT and CDR2 FYEKMQ (reference sequence). Germline trimming cut 5 bases from V and 10 bases from J; bases unmatched to any gene: 5. The CDR3 sequence is CASSPGTSGGIQYF. CDR3 coding DNA: TGTGCCAGCAGCCCCGGGACTAGCGGGGGGATCCAGTACTTC.

The CDR3 loop reads CASSLRQESYTF. The CDR3 nucleotides are TGCGCCAGCAGCTTGAGACAGGAAAGCTACACCTTC. The chain has TRBV5-1 and TRBJ1-2; a weak D match, TRBD1 (6 bases). The CDR3 contains 12 residues. V was pared by 1 base and J by 9 bases, with 10 bases between. Germline loops: CDR1 SGHRS, CDR2 YFSETQ.

The V and J genes are TRBV6-5 and TRBJ2-3; 8 bases fit TRBD1. Per germline, CDR1 MNHEY and CDR2 SVGAGI. The V and J ends lost 4 bases and 2 bases, in that order; junction bases with no gene match: 5. This CDR3 spans 15 amino acids. DNA of the CDR3: TGTGCCAGCAGTTTAAGGACAGGGTTCACAGATACGCAGTATTTT. It yields the protein CASSLRTGFTDTQYF.

The rearrangement joins TRBV7-2 to TRBJ2-1; the D gene is possibly TRBD1 (5 bases). V shed 6 bases and J shed 9 bases, with 15 bases lying between them. This CDR3 region has 13 residues. The germline V gene has CDR1 SGHTA and CDR2 FQGNSA. The CDR3 loop is CASSSIREGEQFF. The CDR3 DNA is TGTGCCAGCAGTTCCATCAGGGAAGGTGAGCAGTTCTTC.

The chain links TRBV7-2 to TRBJ1-1, with a possible D match to TRBD1 (6 bases). V was pared by 1 base and J by 6 bases, with 9 bases between. Germline values: CDR1 SGHTA, CDR2 FQGNSA. The CDR3 consists of 13 residues. For the CDR3, the DNA is TGTGCCAGCAGCTTAGAGGGGGGGGCTGAAGCTTTCTTT. Protein sequence: CASSLEGGAEAFF.

The CDR3 spells CASSIGQDPEAFF. In DNA, the CDR3 is TGTGCCAGTAGTATCGGACAGGACCCTGAAGCTTTCTTT. The chain carries TRBV19 and TRBJ1-1, with 7 bases identical to TRBD1. V was pared by 3 bases and J by 6 bases, with 4 bases of the junction left unmatched. Germline V gives CDR1 LNHDA, CDR2 SQIVND (reference sequence). This CDR3 region has 13 residues.

The V and J genes are TRBV6-5 and TRBJ1-2; D call uncertain. CDR3 length: 15 residues. Germline V gives CDR1 MNHEY, CDR2 SVGAGI. The germline V and J ends were trimmed by 7 bases and 0 bases, with 15 bases remaining between them. CDR3 in amino acids: CASTREALANYGYTF. CDR3 bases: TGTGCCAGCACCCGGGAGGCCCTAGCTAACTATGGCTACACCTTC.

The chain is built from TRBV2 and TRBJ1-1, with D possibly being TRBD1 (5 bases). CDR1 is SNHLY, CDR2 FYNNEI, per germline. Deletions cut 2 bases from V and 13 bases from J, with 8 bases between. This CDR3 has 10 amino acids. CDR3: CASSEIRGFF. For the CDR3, the DNA is TGTGCCAGCAGTGAAATAAGGGGTTTCTTT.

The rearrangement uses TRBV28 and TRBJ1-3, with D possibly matching TRBD1 (6 bases). The germline V gene encodes CDR1 MDHEN and CDR2 SYDVKM. V was shortened by 4 bases and J by 2 bases, with 9 bases between the two germline ends. The CDR3 extends over 14 amino acids. Here the CDR3 reads CASSSGAAGNTIYF. Written as DNA, the CDR3 is TGTGCCAGCAGTTCAGGGGCTGCTGGAAACACCATATATTTT.

In DNA, the CDR3 is TGCGCCAGCAGCCAAACGATCCCCAGGGAAAATGGCTACACCTTC. Its translation: CASSQTIPRENGYTF. The V gene is TRBV5-1, the J gene TRBJ1-2, with D tentatively TRBD1 (5 bases). The germline V gene encodes CDR1 SGHRS and CDR2 YFSETQ. V lost 4 bases and J 6 bases, leaving 19 bases between the germline ends. The CDR3 covers 15 residues.

Points on this clone: One end of the junction is discordant with germline, which a read error may explain. The CDR3 coding sequence is TGTGCCAGCAGCTTAGACTTGGGGCCCTCCGGCTTT. Its protein product is CASSLDLGPSGF. V gene TRBV7-9 combines with J gene TRBJ1-1; tentative D call: TRBD1 (5 bases). The CDR3 has 12 residues. CDR1 is SEHNR and CDR2 is FQNEAQ in the germline V gene (reference sequence).

The count of this clone is one. The chain has TRBV5-1 and TRBJ2-5, with D possibly being TRBD2 (5 bases). Germline assignment: CDR1 SGHRS and CDR2 YFSETQ. The CDR3 loop spans 13 amino acids. The V end lost 2 bases, the J end lost 5 bases, and 10 bases lay between the germline ends. DNA of the CDR3: TGCGCCAGCAGCTTTCGGGGTTGGGAGACCCAGTACTTC. Translation: CASSFRGWETQYF.

The V gene is TRBV3-1 (or the pseudogene TRBV3-2), the J gene TRBJ1-2, with 7 nucleotides matching TRBD1. Per germline, CDR1 LGHDT and CDR2 YNNKEL (reference sequence). CDR3 size: 16 residues. J lost 5 bases, V lost 3 bases, and 12 bases had no gene match. CDR3 sequence: CASSHLIRTGSYGYTF. In nucleotides, the CDR3 is TGTGCCAGCAGCCACCTTATAAGGACAGGTTCTTATGGCTACACCTTC.

The chain has TRBV28 and TRBJ1-6; TRBD1 matches at 7 bases. This CDR3 region has 15 residues. V gave up 6 bases and J gave up 7 bases; unmatched junction bases: 9. Germline V gene sequence: CDR1 MDHEN, CDR2 SYDVKM. CDR3: CASSRSGGGNSPLHF. CDR3 coding DNA: TGTGCCAGCAGCCGATCAGGGGGTGGAAATTCACCCCTCCACTTT.

V and J are TRBV27 and TRBJ1-2, with 10 bases aligning to TRBD1. The CDR3 has 14 amino acids. Per the germline V gene, CDR1 is MNHEY and CDR2 is SMNVEV (reference sequence). Trimming cost V 3 bases and J 7 bases; bases outside gene matches: 5. The CDR3 DNA follows: TGTGCCAGCAGTTTGAGGGGACAGGGGTTTGGCTACACCTTC. Amino acid sequence: CASSLRGQGFGYTF.

The V call is TRBV4-3, the J call TRBJ1-3; a possible D gene is TRBD1 (5 bases). Deletions cut 1 base from V and 2 bases from J, with 9 bases between. CDR3 length: 15 residues. The V gene's germline CDR1 is LGHNA and CDR2 YSLEER. Here the CDR3 reads CASSQGAGTGNTIYF. For the CDR3, the DNA is TGCGCCAGCAGCCAAGGGGCAGGGACTGGAAACACCATATATTTT.

CDR3: CASTPPGALDYGYTF. The CDR3 DNA reads TGTGCCAGCACCCCTCCAGGGGCGCTTGACTATGGCTACACCTTC. The chain recombines TRBV7-9 with TRBJ1-2, with a tentative D call TRBD1 (6 bases). In germline, CDR1 is SEHNR, CDR2 FQNEAQ (reference sequence). V was clipped by 7 bases and J by 3 bases, with 18 bases between them. This CDR3 comprises 15 residues.

This rearrangement joins TRBV29-1 to TRBJ1-2; D is ambiguous. CDR1 is SQVTM and CDR2 is ANQGSEA in the germline V gene. The germline V and J ends were trimmed by 4 bases and 3 bases, with 15 bases remaining between them. The CDR3 consists of 14 residues. The CDR3 DNA follows: TGCAGCGTTGTAAAAGTCACGAGGTACTATGGCTACACCTTC. Its protein is CSVVKVTRYYGYTF. Full variable domain (outside the CDR3, taken from reference TRBV29-1 and TRBJ1-2): SAVISQKPSRDICQRGTSLTIQCQVDSQVTMMFWYRQQPGQSLTLIATANQGSEATYESGFVIDKFPISRPNLTFSTLTVSNMSPEDSSIYLCSVVKVTRYYGYTFGSGTRLTVV.

The genes are TRBV5-1 and TRBJ1-2, with unresolved D. The CDR3 covers 13 residues. The V end lost 2 bases, the J end lost 4 bases, and 9 bases lay between the germline ends. Germline CDR1 and CDR2: SGHRS and YFSETQ. CDR3 nucleotide sequence: TGCGCCAGCAGCTTTGAAGAGGGCTATGGCTACACCTTC. This codes for CASSFEEGYGYTF. The variable domain in full, with the rest retrieved from reference TRBV5-1 and TRBJ1-2, is KAGVTQTPRYLIKTRGQQVTLSCSPISGHRSVSWYQQTPGQGLQFLFEYFSETQRNKGNFPGRFSGRQFSNSRSEMNVSTLELGDSALYLCASSFEEGYGYTFGSGTRLTVV.

CDR3 bases: TGTGCCAGCAGGGGGACAGGGAACTCCTACGAGCAGTACTTC. It translates to CASRGTGNSYEQYF. The chain is built from TRBV6-5 and TRBJ2-7; 9 bases are shared with TRBD1. Germline CDR1 reads MNHEY; CDR2 reads SVGAGI. V shed 6 bases and J 0 bases; nucleotides not matched to a gene: 3. The CDR3 runs 14 residues.

The rearrangement links TRBV5-1 to TRBJ1-3; tentatively, D is TRBD1 (6 bases). CDR3 length: 16 residues. V shed 0 bases and J shed 1 base, with 11 bases lying between them. The V gene's germline CDR1 is SGHRS and CDR2 YFSETQ. CDR3 loop: CASSLGTTGSGNTIYF. The CDR3 DNA reads as TGCGCCAGCAGCTTGGGGACAACAGGGTCTGGAAACACCATATATTTT.

V and J are TRBV11-3 and TRBJ1-1; TRBD1 might be the D (5 bases). This CDR3 contains 14 residues. The germline gives CDR1 SGHNT, CDR2 YENEEA. Trimming removed 4 bases at V and 4 bases at J, with 13 bases between. The CDR3 DNA follows: TGTGCCAGCAGCTACGACAGTTTGGGCACTGAAGCTTTCTTT. Translated, it gives CASSYDSLGTEAFF. The whole variable domain, remainder taken from reference TRBV11-3 and TRBJ1-1, is EAGVVQSPRYKIIEKKQPVAFWCNPISGHNTLYWYLQNLGQGPELLIRYENEEAVDDSQLPKDRFSAERLKGVDSTLKIQPAELGDSAVYLCASSYDSLGTEAFFGQGTRLTVV.

V usage is TRBV30 and J usage is TRBJ2-3; TRBD2 aligns across 7 bases. The CDR3 length is 15 residues. V shed 5 bases, J shed 1 base, and the junction held 9 bases outside the gene matches. The germline gives CDR1 GTSNPN, CDR2 SVGIG (reference sequence). The CDR3 sequence is CAWGLTRGGTDTQYF. The CDR3 DNA is TGTGCCTGGGGCCTTACCCGGGGGGGCACAGATACGCAGTATTTT.

This chain connects TRBV30 to TRBJ1-5, with unresolved D. Germline CDR1 GTSNPN, CDR2 SVGIG (reference sequence). CDR3 length: 15 residues. V dropped 1 base and J dropped 6 bases, with 16 bases sitting between them. DNA for the CDR3: TGTGCCTGGAGTGGTGGAGGCTGGTTCGGTCAGCCCCAGCATTTT. Translated: CAWSGGGWFGQPQHF. The full variable domain, rest sourced from reference TRBV30 and TRBJ1-5, is SQTIHQWPATLVQPVGSPLSLECTVEGTSNPNLYWYRQAAGRGLQLLFYSVGIGQISSEVPQNLSASRPQDRQFILSSKKLLLSDSGFYLCAWSGGGWFGQPQHFGDGTRLSIL.

This clone has more than one count but fewer than ten. CDR3 in DNA: TGTGCCAGCAGCTTAGTTTTTCCGTCGGGACAGGGAAATTCACCCCTCCACTTT. It yields the protein CASSLVFPSGQGNSPLHF. This chain joins TRBV11-2 and TRBJ1-6; 9 nucleotides line up with TRBD1. V shed 1 base, J shed 7 bases, and the junction held 11 bases outside the gene matches. Germline CDR1 SGHAT, CDR2 FQNNGV. The CDR3 sequence is 18 residues long.